A selection of T cell receptor beta chains follows, all from one sample in a study of cytomegalovirus exposure and HLA in healthy donors. Assay: immunoSEQ multiplex PCR; the TCRdb copy retains only in-frame clones and omits some. The table shows 150,000 to 200,000 clones, with around four fifths occurring only once. Specimen: PBMCs. Source of these receptors: a man aged 18 to 29 in good health and CMV-seronegative. The CDR3 runs from the conserved cysteine through the conserved F or W. D genes are given only for firm matches. Only part of the rows carry a size: once, few, many, or a class if the clone is expanded.

v_call	d_call	j_call	clone_size	cdr3_aa	cdr3_nt
TRBV28	NA	TRBJ2-2	NA	CASSPVRVLGTEELFF	TGTGCCAGCAGCCCCGTCAGGGTCCTGGGCACCGAGGAGCTGTTTTTT
TRBV28	TRBD1	TRBJ2-7	NA	CASSAGTGPYEQYF	TGTGCCAGCAGCGCCGGGACAGGCCCCTACGAGCAGTACTTC
TRBV19	TRBD1	TRBJ1-2	NA	CASNSQGAGGYTF	TGTGCCAGTAACTCACAGGGGGCAGGTGGCTACACCTTC
TRBV19	NA	TRBJ1-3	NA	CASSSRLSGNTIYF	TGTGCCAGTAGTAGCAGGCTTTCGGGAAACACCATATATTTT
TRBV28	NA	TRBJ1-5	NA	CTLSGDLSNQPQHF	TGTACGCTGTCAGGGGACCTTAGCAATCAGCCCCAGCATTTT
TRBV7-2	NA	TRBJ1-2	NA	CASSLVISDYGYTF	TGTGCCAGCAGCTTAGTTATCAGCGACTATGGCTACACCTTC
TRBV11-2	TRBD1	TRBJ2-7	once	CASRRTGTYEQYF	TGTGCCAGCCGGCGGACAGGGACCTACGAGCAGTACTTC
TRBV27	TRBD1	TRBJ1-5	NA	CASNSDREGHF	TGTGCCAGCAATTCGGACAGGGAAGGGCATTTT
TRBV2	NA	TRBJ1-4	NA	CASSTGTFGRNEKLFF	TGTGCCAGCAGTACAGGGACCTTTGGGCGGAATGAAAAACTGTTTTTT
TRBV11-2	TRBD1	TRBJ1-6	once	CASSAQTGDNSPLHF	TGTGCCAGCAGCGCCCAAACAGGGGATAATTCACCCCTCCACTTT
TRBV7-3	TRBD2	TRBJ2-7	few	CASSPGLAGTYEQYF	TGTGCCAGCAGCCCCGGACTAGCGGGGACCTACGAGCAGTACTTC
TRBV7-2	TRBD1	TRBJ2-5	NA	CASSKPDRGETQYF	TGTGCCAGCAGCAAACCGGACAGGGGGGAGACCCAGTACTTC
TRBV27	NA	TRBJ1-2	NA	CASSTRSGYGYTF	TGTGCCAGCAGTACCCGGTCAGGCTATGGCTACACCTTC
TRBV5-1	NA	TRBJ1-1	NA	CASSSRQAWTEAFF	TGCGCCAGCAGTTCGCGACAGGCTTGGACTGAAGCTTTCTTT
TRBV7-9	NA	TRBJ2-7	NA	CASSLGAGSGEQYF	TGTGCCAGCAGCTTAGGGGCAGGGTCGGGCGAGCAGTACTTC
TRBV6-1	NA	TRBJ2-7	NA	CASRSLNEQYF	TGTGCCAGCAGGTCTTTAAACGAGCAGTACTTC
TRBV6-1	NA	TRBJ1-1	NA	CASSERGNTEAFF	TGTGCCAGCAGTGAGAGAGGGAACACTGAAGCTTTCTTT
TRBV5-1	TRBD2	TRBJ2-3	NA	CASSSGTSGGTADTQYF	TGCGCCAGCAGCTCCGGGACTAGCGGGGGGACCGCAGATACGCAGTATTTT
TRBV4-2	TRBD2	TRBJ2-3	NA	CASSQVLAGGTDTQYF	TGTGCCAGCAGCCAAGTCCTAGCGGGGGGTACAGATACGCAGTATTTT
TRBV28	NA	TRBJ1-5	once	CATIDTGQPQHF	TGTGCCACCATAGACACTGGGCAGCCCCAGCATTTT
TRBV4-2	NA	TRBJ1-1	NA	CASSQDHGGYIEAFF	TGTGCCAGCAGCCAAGATCACGGCGGTTATATTGAAGCTTTCTTT
TRBV10-3	TRBD1	TRBJ1-5	NA	CAIRKTGVDQPQHF	TGTGCCATCAGGAAGACAGGGGTGGATCAGCCCCAGCATTTT
TRBV11-2	NA	TRBJ2-7	few	CASRTAYEQYF	TGTGCCAGCCGGACAGCCTACGAGCAGTACTTC
TRBV9	TRBD1	TRBJ1-1	once	CASSPRPTGLDTEAFF	TGTGCCAGCAGCCCCAGACCGACAGGGCTGGATACTGAAGCTTTCTTT
TRBV30	TRBD1	TRBJ2-3	NA	CAWTGTGGADTQYF	TGTGCCTGGACCGGGACAGGGGGCGCAGATACGCAGTATTTT
TRBV7-9	TRBD1	TRBJ1-6	NA	CASSLGQGGSPLHF	TGTGCCAGCAGCTTGGGACAGGGGGGATCACCCCTCCACTTT
TRBV7-9	NA	TRBJ2-7	NA	CSSSPQGYEQYF	TGTTCCAGCAGCCCACAGGGTTACGAGCAGTACTTC
TRBV28	NA	TRBJ1-6	NA	CASSSLQGSNSPLHF	TGTGCCAGCAGTTCCCTACAGGGTTCCAATTCACCCCTCCACTTT
TRBV9	NA	TRBJ1-5	NA	CASSEGGGNQPQHF	TGTGCCAGCAGCGAGGGGGGGGGCAATCAGCCCCAGCATTTT
TRBV6-5	TRBD1	TRBJ1-4	NA	CASTRQGSNEKLFF	TGTGCCAGCACTAGACAGGGTTCTAATGAAAAACTGTTTTTT
TRBV28	TRBD2	TRBJ2-3	NA	CASSFVAGVTQYF	TGTGCCAGCAGTTTTGTAGCGGGGGTGACGCAGTATTTT
TRBV7-7	NA	TRBJ2-3	NA	CASSFTTLNLPCTDTQYF	TGTGCTAGCAGCTTCACGACTCTCAACCTCCCTTGCACAGATACGCAGTATTTT
TRBV28	TRBD1	TRBJ1-5	NA	CASSSLRTGSNQPQHF	TGTGCCAGCAGTTCACTGAGGACAGGGAGCAATCAGCCCCAGCATTTT
TRBV7-7	NA	TRBJ2-3	NA	CASSLTPGGTDTQYF	TGTGCTAGCAGCTTAACCCCGGGGGGCACAGATACGCAGTATTTT
TRBV5-4	TRBD2	TRBJ2-5	NA	CASSLSGGAGETQYF	TGTGCCAGCAGCCTTAGCGGGGGGGCCGGGGAGACCCAGTACTTC
TRBV7-9	TRBD1	TRBJ1-1	NA	CASSVDRVNTEAFF	TGTGCCAGCAGCGTAGACAGGGTGAACACTGAAGCTTTCTTT
TRBV15	NA	TRBJ1-2	NA	CATEDPRGYYGYTF	TGTGCCACCGAGGATCCACGGGGATACTATGGCTACACCTTC
TRBV7-9	NA	TRBJ2-5	NA	CASSLAGAETQYF	TGTGCCAGCAGCTTAGCGGGAGCTGAGACCCAGTACTTC
TRBV10-3	TRBD1	TRBJ1-1	NA	CAIRADRVLNRVAMNTEAFF	TGTGCCATCAGGGCTGACAGGGTACTAAATAGAGTGGCCATGAACACTGAAGCTTTCTTT
TRBV14	TRBD2	TRBJ2-5	NA	CASSQGSGRAPQETQYF	TGTGCCAGCAGCCAAGGTAGCGGGAGGGCCCCCCAAGAGACCCAGTACTTC
TRBV6-6	TRBD2	TRBJ2-1	NA	CASSSHRLAGNEQFF	TGTGCCAGCAGTTCCCACCGACTAGCGGGCAATGAGCAGTTCTTC
TRBV28	NA	TRBJ2-7	NA	CASSFATEYSSYEQYF	TGTGCCAGCAGTTTCGCGACAGAGTACAGCTCCTACGAGCAGTACTTC
TRBV6-5	NA	TRBJ1-1	NA	CASSFGLEAFF	TGTGCCAGCAGTTTTGGCCTTGAAGCTTTCTTT